Below are 15 T cell receptor beta chains sequenced from a single sample in a study of blood T cell repertoires in COVID-19. TCRdb's table, derived via immunoSEQ multiplex PCR, lists solely in-frame clones and lacks some. The table shows about 210,000 clones, with 80% to 90% occurring only once. Sequencing was carried out using PBMCs or T cells enriched from blood (not recorded which). The receptors derive from a woman aged 40 to 55 with acute COVID-19.

J is TRBJ2-3 and V is TRBV9; a weak D match, TRBD1 (6 bases). The germline V gene has CDR1 SGDLS and CDR2 YYNGEE. The CDR3 consists of 16 residues. The V gene lost 0 bases and the J gene lost 2 bases, with 13 bases spanning the gap. CDR3 in amino acids: CASSVGVRTATDTQYF. The CDR3 DNA is TGTGCCAGCAGCGTAGGTGTCCGGACAGCCACAGATACGCAGTATTTT.

The chain joins TRBV19 to TRBJ2-1; 7 positions agree with TRBD1. With V trimmed by 1 base and J by 6 bases, 9 bases remained unmatched. Per the germline V gene, CDR1 is LNHDA and CDR2 is SQIVND (reference sequence). CDR3 length: 16 residues. CDR3 in amino acids: CASSIGARGGFNEQFF. The CDR3 DNA is TGTGCCAGTAGTATAGGGGCGAGAGGGGGCTTCAATGAGCAGTTCTTC.

The gene calls are TRBV28 and TRBJ1-6; TRBD1 matches at 8 bases. The CDR3 covers 15 residues. V shed 7 bases and J 7 bases; nucleotides not matched to a gene: 9. Germline V gives CDR1 MDHEN, CDR2 SYDVKM. CDR3 coding DNA: TGTGCCAGCAAACCCACAGGGGGGGGAAATTCACCCCTCCACTTT. Translating gives CASKPTGGGNSPLHF.

This rearrangement joins TRBV5-1 to TRBJ2-7; tentative D call: TRBD1 (6 bases). CDR1 is SGHRS and CDR2 is YFSETQ in the germline V gene. The CDR3 consists of 14 residues. The ends were cut back, 0 bases at V and 2 bases at J, with 9 bases in the middle. The CDR3 nucleotides are TGCGCCAGCAGCTTGGCGGCAGGGGCCTACGAGCAGTACTTC. Translation: CASSLAAGAYEQYF.

The J gene is TRBJ2-1, the V gene TRBV18; TRBD1 matches 7 bases. Unmatched junction bases numbered 8, after V lost 0 bases and J lost 6 bases. The germline CDR1 and CDR2 sequences are KGHSH and LQKENI. This CDR3 is built from 16 residues. The CDR3 region is CASSPPVVAGGNEQFF. The CDR3 DNA is TGTGCCAGCTCACCACCGGTTGTGGCAGGGGGCAATGAGCAGTTCTTC.

CDR3 protein: CASSFTSGQETQYF. CDR3 bases: TGTGCCAGCAGCTTTACTAGCGGCCAAGAGACCCAGTACTTC. The chain recombines TRBV11-2 with TRBJ2-5, with 8 bases lining up with TRBD2. The junction had 1 base not matched to a gene; V was cut back by 3 bases and J by 1 base. CDR1 is SGHAT and CDR2 is FQNNGV in the germline V gene. The CDR3 runs 14 residues.

This chain links TRBV5-4 with TRBJ2-2; TRBD2 agrees at 10 bases. The CDR3 runs to 18 residues. Germline V lookup: CDR1 SGHNT, CDR2 YYREEE (reference sequence). The trim removed 1 base at V and 4 bases at J, leaving 10 bases unmatched. As DNA, the CDR3 is TGTGCCAGCAGCTTGTTAGTCCTAGCGGGGGTCTCCACCGGGGAGCTGTTTTTT. Translating it yields CASSLLVLAGVSTGELFF.

This sequence joins TRBV2 and TRBJ2-7; no firm D call. The CDR3 contains 15 residues. Germline CDR1 and CDR2: SNHLY and FYNNEI. V was trimmed by 6 bases and J by 2 bases, leaving 17 bases between them. CDR3 sequence: CASRSRHASTYEQYF. The DNA of the CDR3 is TGTGCCAGCAGATCTCGACACGCCTCTACCTACGAGCAGTACTTC.

This rearrangement joins TRBV15 to TRBJ1-4; D remains unclear. The CDR3 length is 15 residues. In germline, CDR1 is LNHNV, CDR2 YYDKDF (reference sequence). Between the trimmed V and J ends, which lost 0 bases and 1 base, there was a span of 6 bases. CDR3 sequence (DNA): TGTGCCACCAGCAGAGACAGAGGAACTAATGAAAAACTGTTTTTT. It codes for CATSRDRGTNEKLFF.

This sequence joins TRBV7-9 and TRBJ1-4; D not certain. V was clipped by 0 bases and J by 4 bases, with 12 bases between them. Germline CDR1 is SEHNR and CDR2 is FQNEAQ (reference sequence). There are 16 residues in the CDR3. The CDR3 loop reads CASSLAGRDFNEKLFF. The DNA for the CDR3 is TGTGCCAGCAGCTTAGCGGGCCGGGATTTTAATGAAAAACTGTTTTTT.

The table lists this clone with a few counts. This chain links TRBV5-1 with TRBJ2-7, with TRBD1 identical over 8 bases. The CDR3 extends over 14 amino acids. Trimming removed 4 bases from V and 5 bases from J; junction bases left unmatched: 8. CDR1 is SGHRS and CDR2 is YFSETQ in the germline V gene. CDR3 coding DNA: TGCGCCAGCAGCCTGAACCCAGGGGGCAACGAGCAGTACTTC. As protein: CASSLNPGGNEQYF.

This chain links TRBV2 with TRBJ1-2; no firm D call. Germline V gene data show CDR1 as SNHLY and CDR2 as FYNNEI. Trimming stripped 6 bases from V and 4 bases from J, with 6 bases between. CDR3 size: 11 residues. As DNA, the CDR3 is TGTGCCAGCAGCATCGGCTATGGCTACACCTTC. It yields the protein CASSIGYGYTF.

The J gene is TRBJ1-4, the V gene TRBV20-1; D is unresolved. Deletions cut 2 bases from V and 8 bases from J, with 6 bases between. There are 11 residues in the CDR3. Germline lookup yields CDR1 DFQATT and CDR2 SNEGSKA (reference sequence). CDR3 DNA sequence: TGCAGTGCTAGACAGGTGGAAAAACTGTTTTTT. Translated: CSARQVEKLFF.

The CDR3: CASRGGLRSPLHF. The CDR3 nucleotides are TGTGCCAGCAGGGGAGGGTTGAGGTCACCCCTCCACTTT. The chain carries TRBV28 and TRBJ1-6; D remains unclear. The CDR3 is 13 residues long. Between the trimmed V and J ends, which lost 6 bases and 10 bases, there was a span of 13 bases. Germline CDR1 is MDHEN and CDR2 is SYDVKM.

The rearrangement uses TRBV5-5 and TRBJ2-1, with 9 nucleotides matching TRBD2. The CDR3 runs to 15 residues. V lost 4 bases to trimming and J lost 1 base; unmatched junction nucleotides: 3. Germline V lookup: CDR1 SGHKS, CDR2 YYEKEE (reference sequence). In DNA, the CDR3 is TGTGCCAGCAGCCAAACTAGCGGGTCCTACAATGAGCAGTTCTTC. It translates to CASSQTSGSYNEQFF.